The source of this TCR beta chain is a study of blood T cell repertoires in COVID-19. Some clones are missing from TCRdb's copy, which holds only in-frame ones; the method was immunoSEQ multiplex PCR. Of 300,000 to 350,000 clones in the sample, under 95% were seen once. The CDR3 is 13 amino acids. CDR1 is MDHEN, CDR2 SYDVKM, per germline. Deletions cut 7 bases from V and 9 bases from J, with 16 bases between. This clone has only a few counts. The sequence was obtained from a woman aged 18-29 years who had recovered from COVID-19. The material sequenced was peripheral blood. The genes are TRBV28 and TRBJ2-4, with D perhaps matching TRBD2 (6 bases). CDR3 in DNA: TGTGCCAGCAACCAGATAGCGGACGGCATTCAGTACTTC. This codes for CASNQIADGIQYF.